These 30 T cell receptor beta chains were all obtained from the same sample, sequenced in a study of early stage breast cancer tumors. Data came from immunoSEQ multiplex PCR; TCRdb stores just in-frame clones and leaves some out. This table holds about 9,100 clones, around three fifths found once. The sequencing input was breast tumor tissue. The receptors stem from a person aged 55 to 70 with breast cancer.

The rearrangement links TRBV18 to TRBJ2-1; 7 positions agree with TRBD1. Germline V gives CDR1 KGHSH, CDR2 LQKENI. The ends lost 3 bases at V and 4 bases at J; junction bases unmatched: 12. The CDR3 spans 17 residues. CDR3 DNA: TGTGCCAGCTCACCTAGAAGAAACCAGGGGGAATACAATGAGCAGTTCTTC. Its protein product is CASSPRRNQGEYNEQFF. The full variable domain, its missing parts supplied by reference TRBV18 and TRBJ2-1, is NAGVMQNPRHLVRRRGQEARLRCSPMKGHSHVYWYRQLPEEGLKFMVYLQKENIIDESGMPKERFSAEFPKEGPSILRIQQVVRGDSAAYFCASSPRRNQGEYNEQFFGPGTRLTVL.

The sample holds one count of this clone. J is TRBJ1-5 and V is TRBV19, with D possibly matching TRBD1 (5 bases). The CDR3 is made up of 14 amino acids. Trimming shortened V by 10 bases and J by 7 bases, and 20 bases separated the two germline ends. CDR1 and CDR2 (germline): LNHDA, SQIVND (reference sequence). The CDR3 region has the DNA TGTGCCACCCAGCCTCTATGGGGGAGGCAGCCCCAGCATTTT. Translating it yields CATQPLWGRQPQHF. The full variable domain, in which reference TRBV19 and TRBJ1-5 provide the parts outside the CDR3, is DGGITQSPKYLFRKEGQNVTLSCEQNLNHDAMYWYRQDPGQGLRLIYYSQIVNDFQKGDIAEGYSVSREKKESFPLTVTSAQKNPTAFYLCATQPLWGRQPQHFGDGTRLSIL.

Worth noting for this clone: A junction end diverges from the germline sequence, so it may reflect a read error. The chain combines TRBV6-4 with TRBJ2-2; D perhaps matches TRBD2 (6 bases). The length of the CDR3 is 14 residues. Germline CDR1 is MRHNA and CDR2 is SNTAGT. As DNA, the CDR3 is TGTGCCAGCAGTGAGGCGGGGAGCACCGAGGAGCTGTTTTTT. It codes for CASSEAGSTEELFF.

The V gene is TRBV6-1, the J gene TRBJ2-1; maybe TRBD2 (5 bases). V was shortened by 8 bases and J by 6 bases, with 8 bases between the two germline ends. Germline CDR1 MNHNS, CDR2 SASEGT. This CDR3 contains 11 residues. The CDR3 sequence: CASSGSNEQFF. The CDR3 bases are TGTGCCAGCTCGGGAAGCAATGAGCAGTTCTTC.

This clone was recorded a few times. This chain joins TRBV5-8 and TRBJ2-5; 11 bases align to TRBD2. This CDR3 has 15 amino acids. The ends lost 0 bases at V and 4 bases at J; junction bases unmatched: 2. Germline V CDR1 and CDR2: SGHTS, YDEGEE. CDR3 region: CASSLGLAGSETQYF. CDR3 nucleotides: TGTGCCAGCAGCTTGGGACTAGCGGGGTCAGAGACCCAGTACTTC.

The CDR3 nucleotides read TGTGCCAGCAGCACTCGGAATACAGGGAACGAGCAGTACTTC. Encoded protein: CASSTRNTGNEQYF. This chain links TRBV28 with TRBJ2-7, with a possible D match to TRBD1 (6 bases). V dropped 6 bases and J dropped 5 bases, with 17 bases sitting between them. This CDR3 has 14 amino acids. Germline CDR1 reads MDHEN; CDR2 reads SYDVKM.

This clone appeared a few times. V usage is TRBV15 and J usage is TRBJ2-6; D uncertain. This CDR3 has 15 residues. Deletions cut 4 bases from V and 0 bases from J, with 7 bases between. CDR1 and CDR2 (germline): LNHNV, YYDKDF (reference sequence). This CDR3 is CATSNLTSGANVLTF. As DNA, the CDR3 is TGTGCCACCAGCAACCTGACCTCTGGGGCCAACGTCCTGACTTTC.

This chain uses TRBV7-9 with TRBJ2-7; tentatively, D is TRBD1 or TRBD2 (6 bases each). The CDR3 spans 15 residues. Germline CDR1 and CDR2: SEHNR and FQNEAQ (reference sequence). V lost 6 bases and J 0 bases, leaving 15 bases between the germline ends. The CDR3 region has the DNA TGTGCCAGCAGTTCGGGGGCAGCGACCTCCTACGAGCAGTACTTC. Its translation: CASSSGAATSYEQYF. Based on the CDR3 plus reference TRBV7-9 and TRBJ2-7, the full variable domain is DTGVSQNPRHKITKRGQNVTFRCDPISEHNRLYWYRQTLGQGPEFLTYFQNEAQLEKSRLLSDRFSAERPKGSFSTLEIQRTEQGDSAMYLCASSSGAATSYEQYFGPGTRLTVT.

The genes are TRBV5-4 and TRBJ1-5; D not certain. The CDR3 loop spans 15 amino acids. Germline V CDR1 and CDR2: SGHNT, YYREEE (reference sequence). Trimming cost V 2 bases and J 0 bases, with 9 bases left between them. CDR3: CASSLAAYSNQPQHF. For the CDR3, the DNA is TGTGCCAGCAGCTTAGCAGCCTATAGCAATCAGCCCCAGCATTTT.

The chain couples TRBV4-1 to TRBJ2-5; 13 nucleotides line up with TRBD2. Germline assignment: CDR1 MGHRA and CDR2 YSYEKL. This CDR3 has 16 residues. Germline trimming cut 2 bases from V and 5 bases from J; bases unmatched to any gene: 5. The CDR3 DNA is TGCGCCAGCAGCCAACTTACTAGCGGGGGGGAGGAGACCCAGTACTTC. Translated: CASSQLTSGGEETQYF.

The chain combines TRBV6-6 with TRBJ2-3; possibly TRBD2 for D (6 bases). CDR1 and CDR2 (germline): MNHNY, SVGAGI (reference sequence). Trimming took 4 bases from V and 1 from J, leaving 9 bases between them. This CDR3 has 14 amino acids. CDR3 nucleotide sequence: TGTGCCAGCAGTTTCGGGAGAGGCACAGATACGCAGTATTTT. Translation: CASSFGRGTDTQYF.

This chain joins TRBV18 and TRBJ2-7; 7 bases match TRBD1. The V segment lost 2 bases and the J segment 6 bases; nucleotides outside the gene matches: 4. This CDR3 contains 13 residues. Germline V gives CDR1 KGHSH, CDR2 LQKENI. The CDR3 DNA follows: TGTGCCAGCTCACCAAATACAGGGGCCGAGCAGTACTTC. Its translation: CASSPNTGAEQYF. Full variable domain (remainder filled in from reference TRBV18 and TRBJ2-7): NAGVMQNPRHLVRRRGQEARLRCSPMKGHSHVYWYRQLPEEGLKFMVYLQKENIIDESGMPKERFSAEFPKEGPSILRIQQVVRGDSAAYFCASSPNTGAEQYFGPGTRLTVT.

This rearrangement joins TRBV5-8 to TRBJ2-7, with D uncertain. The length of the CDR3 is 16 residues. From germline, CDR1 is SGHTS and CDR2 YDEGEE. Trimming left V 4 bases short and J 0 bases short, with 17 bases between. Written as DNA, the CDR3 is TGTGCCAGCAGCACACTTCCGGCCGCAGGCTCCTACGAGCAGTACTTC. Translation: CASSTLPAAGSYEQYF.

The chain links TRBV18 to TRBJ2-7; the match to TRBD1 covers 11 bases. The V gene's germline CDR1 is KGHSH and CDR2 LQKENI. The CDR3 has 15 residues. With V trimmed by 5 bases and J by 2 bases, 5 bases remained unmatched. The CDR3 DNA sequence: TGTGCCAGCTCATCGGACAGGGGGCGGACCTACGAGCAGTACTTC. Encoded protein: CASSSDRGRTYEQYF.

The chain is built from TRBV5-4 and TRBJ1-3, with 9 bases matching TRBD1. There are 14 residues in the CDR3. V shed 4 bases, J shed 4 bases, and the junction held 3 bases outside the gene matches. Germline CDR1 and CDR2: SGHNT and YYREEE (reference sequence). CDR3 region: CASSLGTGGNTIYF. The DNA for the CDR3 is TGTGCCAGCAGCCTCGGGACAGGGGGAAACACCATATATTTT.

This clone appeared a single time. This sequence joins TRBV6-5 and TRBJ2-5, with D unclear. Germline V gene sequence: CDR1 MNHEY, CDR2 SVGAGI. With 11 bases removed from V and 5 bases from J, the gap between germline ends came to 6 bases. The CDR3 loop spans 9 amino acids. As DNA, the CDR3 is TGTGCCGGTAGGGAGACCCAGTACTTC. Its translation: CAGRETQYF.

The V gene is TRBV11-2, the J gene TRBJ2-3, with D perhaps given as TRBD1 or TRBD2 (5 bases each). The germline CDR1 and CDR2 sequences are SGHAT and FQNNGV. Trimming removed 1 base at V and 2 bases at J, with 16 bases between. This CDR3 has 17 amino acids. Here the CDR3 DNA reads TGTGCCAGCAGCTTAGGGGGGAGCGGAGGATACACAGATACGCAGTATTTT. Amino acids: CASSLGGSGGYTDTQYF.

This chain uses TRBV5-1 with TRBJ2-6; weak D call: TRBD2 (5 bases). The CDR3 has 19 residues. The ends were cut back, 3 bases at V and 2 bases at J, with 21 bases in the middle. Germline loops: CDR1 SGHRS, CDR2 YFSETQ. The CDR3 region is CASSWMRAGSVTGANVLTF. For the CDR3, the DNA is TGCGCCAGCAGCTGGATGAGGGCAGGTTCCGTGACTGGGGCCAACGTCCTGACTTTC.

The chain is built from TRBV5-5 and TRBJ1-1, with D unresolved. The CDR3 spans 14 residues. V was cut by 0 bases and J by 5 bases, with 11 bases left in between. Germline V gene sequence: CDR1 SGHKS, CDR2 YYEKEE (reference sequence). In DNA form, the CDR3 reads TGTGCCAGCAGCTTGGGCGGGAGGGAGACTGAAGCTTTCTTT. The encoded protein is CASSLGGRETEAFF.

This clone was found a few times. This rearrangement joins TRBV19 to TRBJ2-1, with 10 bases lining up with TRBD2. V lost 3 bases to trimming and J lost 1 base; unmatched junction nucleotides: 3. The CDR3 contains 16 residues. Per germline, CDR1 LNHDA and CDR2 SQIVND (reference sequence). The CDR3 nucleotides read TGTGCCAGTAGTATCGGACTAGCGGTTTCCTACAATGAGCAGTTCTTC. Translated, it gives CASSIGLAVSYNEQFF.

The chain joins TRBV4-2 to TRBJ2-1; the match to TRBD2 covers 7 bases. CDR3 size: 13 residues. After removal of 4 bases from V and 8 bases from J, the junction contained 5 bases not matched to a gene. Germline lookup yields CDR1 LGHNA and CDR2 YNFKEQ. CDR3 amino acids: CASSRLGGDEQFF. CDR3 DNA: TGTGCCAGCAGCCGCCTGGGGGGGGATGAGCAGTTCTTC.

V and J are TRBV28 and TRBJ1-5; a weak D match, TRBD1 (5 bases). This CDR3 has 14 residues. Germline V gene data show CDR1 as MDHEN and CDR2 as SYDVKM. V dropped 7 bases and J dropped 6 bases, with 16 bases sitting between them. CDR3 sequence: CASTQPGPVQPQHF. CDR3 coding DNA: TGTGCCAGCACTCAACCGGGACCTGTTCAGCCCCAGCATTTT.

The chain recombines TRBV28 with TRBJ1-5; 10 bases line up with TRBD1. The V and J ends lost 4 bases and 6 bases, in that order; junction bases with no gene match: 9. The CDR3 sequence is 16 residues long. Germline V gives CDR1 MDHEN, CDR2 SYDVKM. The CDR3 is CASSSAPGQGSQPQHF. Here the CDR3 DNA reads TGTGCCAGCAGTTCCGCCCCGGGACAGGGGAGTCAGCCCCAGCATTTT. The full variable domain, rest sourced from reference TRBV28 and TRBJ1-5, is DVKVTQSSRYLVKRTGEKVFLECVQDMDHENMFWYRQDPGLGLRLIYFSYDVKMKEKGDIPEGYSVSREKKERFSLILESASTNQTSMYLCASSSAPGQGSQPQHFGDGTRLSIL.

This clone is deemed medium-sized (0.01 to 0.1%). The chain carries TRBV6-1 and TRBJ1-5, with D perhaps matching TRBD1 (5 bases). The CDR3 totals 14 residues. Germline CDR1 is MNHNS and CDR2 is SASEGT. Trimming shortened V by 6 bases and J by 1 base, and 10 bases separated the two germline ends. In DNA form, the CDR3 reads TGTGCCAGCAGCAGGGACGGCAGCAATCAGCCCCAGCATTTT. Its translation is CASSRDGSNQPQHF.

This rearrangement joins TRBV6-5 to TRBJ1-2; D gene unclear. The germline V gene has CDR1 MNHEY and CDR2 SVGAGI. The CDR3 consists of 16 residues. The V end was cut by 0 bases, the J end by 2 bases, with 13 bases between. The CDR3, as DNA: TGTGCCAGCAGTTACTCGAGGCGGCAGTCAAACTATGGCTACACCTTC. This codes for CASSYSRRQSNYGYTF.

The V gene is TRBV5-5, the J gene TRBJ1-2, with D unresolved. Germline V lookup: CDR1 SGHKS, CDR2 YYEKEE (reference sequence). CDR3 length equals 13 residues. The V and J ends lost 0 bases and 6 bases respectively, with 9 bases between them. The CDR3 protein is CASSLAGMDGYTF. The CDR3 DNA is TGTGCCAGCAGCTTGGCCGGGATGGATGGCTACACCTTC.

Notes on this clone: The same CDR3 arises from other DNA sequences in this sample as well. The gene calls are TRBV4-2 and TRBJ2-1; D is uncertain. Trimming cost V 0 bases and J 1 base, with 16 bases left between them. Germline-derived CDR1 and CDR2 are LGHNA and YNFKEQ. The CDR3 is 18 amino acids. CDR3 in amino acids: CASSQDSPSGYSYNEQFF. CDR3 nucleotide sequence: TGTGCCAGCAGCCAAGATTCCCCCAGTGGCTATTCCTACAATGAGCAGTTCTTC.

The CDR3 nucleotides are TGTGCCAGCAGGCCGACAGGCTTCAATCAGCCCCAGCATTTT. It specifies CASRPTGFNQPQHF. The chain recombines TRBV6-5 with TRBJ1-5; a weak D match, TRBD1 (6 bases). Germline V lookup: CDR1 MNHEY, CDR2 SVGAGI. The V and J ends lost 6 bases and 3 bases respectively, with 12 bases between them. This CDR3 has 14 amino acids.

This clone occurred a few times. This chain joins TRBV11-2 and TRBJ2-7; D assignment may be TRBD1 or TRBD2 (6 bases each). V shed 4 bases and J shed 4 bases, with 17 bases lying between them. Germline CDR1 is SGHAT and CDR2 is FQNNGV. CDR3 length equals 15 residues. The CDR3 protein is CASSSPEGGVYEQYF. CDR3 bases: TGTGCCAGCAGCTCTCCGGAGGGGGGCGTTTACGAGCAGTACTTC.

The chain has TRBV6-1 and TRBJ1-2, with unresolved D. V lost 4 bases and J lost 8, with 17 bases in between. This CDR3 is built from 14 residues. Per germline, CDR1 MNHNS and CDR2 SASEGT. The CDR3 coding sequence is TGTGCCAGCAGTGGTGACCCTTTAGTTGGAGGCTACACCTTC. Protein sequence: CASSGDPLVGGYTF.